The 18 T cell receptor beta chains below were found in one sample sequenced in a study of shared clonotypes between healthy human individuals. Repertoires were generated with immunoSEQ multiplex PCR, while TCRdb's copy carries only in-frame clones and drops some. The repertoire includes some 2,500,000 clones, under 95% of them detected once, and approximately 0.39% sits in the top ten. The sequenced sample was naive CD4+ T cells from PBMCs. Stated subset: CD45RA+ positively selected. Every receptor here comes from a man between 18 and 29 years old in good health. Some clones in this sample may be carry-over from other donors' samples.

The V call is TRBV27, the J call TRBJ1-2; D ambiguous. CDR3 length equals 13 residues. Trimming pared 6 bases from V and 5 bases from J, leaving 13 bases between. Germline loops: CDR1 MNHEY, CDR2 SMNVEV (reference sequence). The CDR3 DNA sequence: TGTGCCAGCAGCTCCGGGAGGAGATATGGCTACACCTTC. It encodes CASSSGRRYGYTF.

The gene calls are TRBV27 and TRBJ2-1; 12 positions agree with TRBD2. CDR1 is MNHEY and CDR2 is SMNVEV in the germline V gene (reference sequence). The CDR3 is 20 amino acids. J lost 6 bases, V lost 3 bases, and 18 bases had no gene match. CDR3 nucleotides: TGTGCCAGCAGTTTTCTGACTAGCGGGAGACGGGTCCGGGTCGGCAATGAGCAGTTCTTC. This sequence encodes CASSFLTSGRRVRVGNEQFF.

CDR3 sequence: CASRTGGRGTDTQYF. Here the CDR3 DNA reads TGCGCCAGCAGAACGGGGGGGCGAGGTACAGATACGCAGTATTTT. The chain carries TRBV5-1 and TRBJ2-3; 8 bases are a match to TRBD2. CDR1 and CDR2 from the germline V gene are SGHRS and YFSETQ. J lost 3 bases, V lost 5 bases, and 8 bases had no gene match. The CDR3 spans 15 residues.

J is TRBJ2-1 and V is TRBV7-3; D unclear. The V gene's germline CDR1 is SGHTA and CDR2 FQGTGA. The CDR3 loop spans 16 amino acids. Trimming shortened V by 2 bases and J by 2 bases, and 13 bases separated the two germline ends. DNA for the CDR3: TGTGCCAGCAGCTTAGAATCAGCTTTCCCCTACAATGAGCAGTTCTTC. It specifies CASSLESAFPYNEQFF. Full variable domain (outside the CDR3, taken from reference TRBV7-3 and TRBJ2-1): GAGVSQTPSNKVTEKGKYVELRCDPISGHTALYWYRQSLGQGPEFLIYFQGTGAADDSGLPNDRFFAVRPEGSVSTLKIQRTERGDSAVYLCASSLESAFPYNEQFFGPGTRLTVL.

This chain uses TRBV28 with TRBJ1-5, with no clear D. The germline gives CDR1 MDHEN, CDR2 SYDVKM. The CDR3 is made up of 14 amino acids. V lost 5 bases and J 7 bases, leaving 15 bases between the germline ends. The DNA of the CDR3 is TGTGCCAGCAGTCCACAAGGGCGGGAGCAGCCCCAGCATTTT. Amino acid sequence: CASSPQGREQPQHF. Variable domain in full (rest from reference TRBV28 and TRBJ1-5): DVKVTQSSRYLVKRTGEKVFLECVQDMDHENMFWYRQDPGLGLRLIYFSYDVKMKEKGDIPEGYSVSREKKERFSLILESASTNQTSMYLCASSPQGREQPQHFGDGTRLSIL.

The chain is built from TRBV18 and TRBJ1-4; D is perhaps TRBD1 (6 bases). This CDR3 region has 14 residues. CDR1 and CDR2 from the germline V gene are KGHSH and LQKENI. V lost 6 bases, J lost 6 bases, and 14 bases lay in between. The CDR3: CASSTGGADEKLFF. CDR3 sequence (DNA): TGTGCCAGCTCTACCGGGGGGGCAGATGAAAAACTGTTTTTT. Based on the CDR3 plus reference TRBV18 and TRBJ1-4, the full variable domain is NAGVMQNPRHLVRRRGQEARLRCSPMKGHSHVYWYRQLPEEGLKFMVYLQKENIIDESGMPKERFSAEFPKEGPSILRIQQVVRGDSAAYFCASSTGGADEKLFFGSGTQLSVL.

In its sample, this clone was seen a few times. The same CDR3 arises from other DNA sequences in this sample as well. The genes are TRBV9 and TRBJ1-3; D remains ambiguous. The CDR3 is 13 residues long. V was shortened by 0 bases and J by 4 bases, with 5 bases between the two germline ends. Germline V lookup: CDR1 SGDLS, CDR2 YYNGEE. As DNA, the CDR3 is TGTGCCAGCAGCGTAGAAGCGGGAAACACCATATATTTT. It translates to CASSVEAGNTIYF.

The chain joins TRBV5-6 to TRBJ1-5; no clear D gene. Trimming pared 2 bases from V and 7 bases from J, leaving 10 bases between. Germline values: CDR1 SGHDT, CDR2 YYEEEE. CDR3 length: 13 residues. The CDR3 DNA follows: TGTGCCAGCAGCTTATTCCCGGGACAGCCCCAGCATTTT. Its protein product is CASSLFPGQPQHF.

This clone came up once. The rearrangement joins TRBV27 to TRBJ1-2, with 7 bases fitting TRBD1. V lost 3 bases, J lost 7 bases, and 2 bases stayed unmatched. The V gene's germline CDR1 is MNHEY and CDR2 SMNVEV (reference sequence). There are 12 residues in the CDR3. CDR3 DNA sequence: TGTGCCAGCAGTTTCTCAGGGGGTGGCTACACCTTC. It specifies CASSFSGGGYTF.

The chain is built from TRBV28 and TRBJ1-2, with 8 bases lining up with TRBD1. Germline CDR1 is MDHEN and CDR2 is SYDVKM. Unmatched junction bases numbered 14, after V lost 4 bases and J lost 4 bases. The CDR3 contains 17 residues. DNA of the CDR3: TGTGCCAGCAGTTCAACCACCCGGACAGGGAGTCCCTATGGCTACACCTTC. Its translation: CASSSTTRTGSPYGYTF.

The chain employs TRBV11-2 and TRBJ2-5; D ambiguous. The CDR3 is 10 amino acids. The ends were cut back, 5 bases at V and 5 bases at J, with 3 bases in the middle. Germline V gene lookup returns CDR1 SGHAT and CDR2 FQNNGV. The CDR3 protein is CASSRETQYF. As DNA, the CDR3 is TGTGCCAGCAGCCGGGAGACCCAGTACTTC. Supplemented by reference TRBV11-2 and TRBJ2-5, the full variable domain reads EAGVAQSPRYKIIEKRQSVAFWCNPISGHATLYWYQQILGQGPKLLIQFQNNGVVDDSQLPKDRFSAERLKGVDSTLKIQPAKLEDSAVYLCASSRETQYFGPGTRLLVL.

V and J are TRBV9 and TRBJ1-5; D is unclear. CDR3 length equals 13 residues. V was pared by 0 bases and J by 7 bases, with 8 bases between. Germline lookup yields CDR1 SGDLS and CDR2 YYNGEE. CDR3 in amino acids: CASSVGEWQPQHF. The CDR3 nucleotides are TGTGCCAGCAGCGTAGGGGAGTGGCAGCCCCAGCATTTT.

The J gene is TRBJ2-1, the V gene TRBV11-1; 7 bases line up with TRBD2. Germline V gene lookup returns CDR1 SGHAT and CDR2 FQDESV (reference sequence). The CDR3 runs 14 residues. With V trimmed by 7 bases and J by 9 bases, 12 bases remained unmatched. Here the CDR3 reads CASNSGTPGGEQFF. The DNA of the CDR3 is TGTGCCAGCAACTCCGGGACCCCGGGAGGTGAGCAGTTCTTC.

J is TRBJ2-1 and V is TRBV27; D ambiguous. The germline V gene encodes CDR1 MNHEY and CDR2 SMNVEV (reference sequence). This CDR3 has 15 residues. V was trimmed by 6 bases and J by 8 bases, leaving 20 bases between them. The CDR3 DNA sequence: TGTGCCAGCAGGCTACAGCCGACGCGCGTCCATGAGCAGTTCTTC. It is translated as CASRLQPTRVHEQFF.

CDR3 DNA sequence: TGTGCCAGCAGGGCCGGGACCCTCACGTCCGATACGCAGTATTTT. It yields the protein CASRAGTLTSDTQYF. The chain uses TRBV6-1 and TRBJ2-3, with D tentatively TRBD1 or TRBD2 (5 bases each). Per the germline V gene, CDR1 is MNHNS and CDR2 is SASEGT. This CDR3 comprises 15 residues. V lost 6 bases to trimming and J lost 6 bases, with 19 bases between them.

The chain uses TRBV19 and TRBJ1-5, with 8 nucleotides matching TRBD1. Germline CDR1 and CDR2: LNHDA and SQIVND (reference sequence). The CDR3 runs to 17 residues. After removal of 0 bases from V and 4 bases from J, the junction contained 8 bases not matched to a gene. As DNA, the CDR3 is TGTGCCAGTAGTATAGATTGGGGCAGGGGGCTAAATCAGCCCCAGCATTTT. Translating gives CASSIDWGRGLNQPQHF. Looking up the rest from reference TRBV19 and TRBJ1-5 gives the full variable domain: DGGITQSPKYLFRKEGQNVTLSCEQNLNHDAMYWYRQDPGQGLRLIYYSQIVNDFQKGDIAEGYSVSREKKESFPLTVTSAQKNPTAFYLCASSIDWGRGLNQPQHFGDGTRLSIL.

The chain recombines TRBV10-1 with TRBJ2-5, with D tentatively TRBD1 or TRBD2 (5 bases each). Germline V CDR1 and CDR2: WNHNN, SYGVQD (reference sequence). This CDR3 has 13 residues. Trimming cost V 3 bases and J 5 bases, with 10 bases left between them. The CDR3 is CASSDLGTETQYF. The CDR3 coding sequence is TGCGCCAGCAGTGATCTAGGGACGGAGACCCAGTACTTC.

The V and J genes are TRBV5-4 and TRBJ2-7; 12 bases line up with TRBD1. This CDR3 spans 16 amino acids. CDR1 is SGHNT, CDR2 YYREEE, per germline (reference sequence). Trimming took 4 bases from V and 5 from J; bases not matched to a gene: 10. DNA for the CDR3: TGTGCCAGCAGCCGTTCGTTGGGACAGGGGGCCAACGAGCAGTACTTC. Residues: CASSRSLGQGANEQYF.